This TCR beta chain is from a study of CD8 T cells in ankylosing spondylitis. Overall study results and limits: Roughly eight highly homologous variants made up a TCR beta motif that seemed to typify ankylosing spondylitis blood. In peripheral blood, disease-linked CD8+ clones occurred at relatively low frequencies.

Libraries of TCR beta came from quantitative 5'-RACE with molecular barcodes. TCRdb itself ran the 5' RACE reads through MiXCR, one entry per CDR3 protein. Counted here are fewer than 750,000 distinct CDR3 sequences, 15% to 20% occurring once; the ten biggest clones make up 19%. This clonotype was picked up many times. Its antigen is as yet unknown. Germline V CDR1 and CDR2: SGHTA, FQGNSA. This CDR3 has 15 amino acids. V was clipped by 2 bases and J by 2 bases; unmatched bases: 4. The chain combines TRBV7-2 with TRBJ2-3; TRBD2 agrees at 7 bases. Sample: blood, either unsorted or a sorted T cell fraction (not recorded which). The sequence came from a male donor with ankylosing spondylitis. CDR3 protein: CASSLTGGPTDTQYF. The CDR3 DNA reads TGTGCCAGCAGCTTAACGGGGGGACCCACAGATACGCAGTATTTT.